This TCR beta chain was found in a study of T cell repertoires in cytomegalovirus infection (dated by TCRdb to about 2019). Study-level background: Recently identified HLA-C-restricted CMV epitopes, whose presentation resists viral immunomodulation, were targeted by peptide stimulations together with well-studied HLA-B-restricted epitopes. Because public TCR beta signatures pointed to carriage of CMV infection together with the matching HLA type, the HLA type of each donor mattered for the analysis.

Study-wide conclusions, independent of this receptor: In the ex vivo response, HLA-C-restricted CMV-specific TCR beta clonotypes were dominant, and in two of eight donors the single most frequent clonotype came from this HLA-C-restricted group. Cumulative frequency of public TCR beta family members discriminated carriers of CMV infection plus the relevant HLA type in this cohort and an independent 352-donor cohort.

This clonotype was picked up a small number of times. Its antigen is currently not known. Base qualities are not provided; no much larger clone lies one nucleotide away. Including cysteine and phenylalanine, the CDR3 has 15 amino acids. The read is trimmed to its CDR3 DNA, 45 bases read in frame from base 1. Between the V and J ends, shortened by 3 bases and 2 bases respectively, the junction contains 8 bases. CDR1 LNHDA and CDR2 SQIVND are derived from the germline V gene (reference sequence). These reads were obtained on an Illumina HiSeq 1500. TCRdb took the public reads, trimmed them with fastp at Q25, ran MiXCR for clone calling and kept in-frame beta chains. Each CDR3 protein gets just one entry, which takes the most common genes and DNA from the rows behind it. For this sample the table gives 650,000 to 900,000 distinct CDR3 sequences, of which about 28% were detected only once. The ten largest account for around 13% of the sample.

The sample's treatment or condition label, in plain terms: in vitro stimulation with specific CMV peptide epitopes to enrich CMV-specific T cells. Here the sequenced sample was cultured CD8+ T cells from PBMCs, taken from culture after CMV antigen stimulation. This clonotype originated in a human donor in good health (CMV status not recorded). Some clones in this sample may be carry-over from other donors' samples. Here the chain combines TRBV19 and TRBJ2-6; the D gene is perhaps TRBD1, from 5 matching bases. CDR3 sequence: CASSIGRAGANVLTF. In nucleotides, the sequence is TGTGCCAGTAGTATTGGCAGGGCTGGGGCCAACGTCCTGACTTTC.